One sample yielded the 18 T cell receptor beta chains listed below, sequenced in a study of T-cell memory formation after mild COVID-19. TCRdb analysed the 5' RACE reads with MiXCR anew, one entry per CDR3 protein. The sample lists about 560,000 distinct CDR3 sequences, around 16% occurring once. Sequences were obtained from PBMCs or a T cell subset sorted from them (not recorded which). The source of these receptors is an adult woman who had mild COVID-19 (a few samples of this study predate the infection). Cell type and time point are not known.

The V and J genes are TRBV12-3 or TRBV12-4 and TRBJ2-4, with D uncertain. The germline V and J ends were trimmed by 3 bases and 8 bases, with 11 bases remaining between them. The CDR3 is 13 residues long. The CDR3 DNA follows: TGTGCCAGCAGTTTCTACGGAAATTACATTCAGTACTTC. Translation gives CASSFYGNYIQYF.

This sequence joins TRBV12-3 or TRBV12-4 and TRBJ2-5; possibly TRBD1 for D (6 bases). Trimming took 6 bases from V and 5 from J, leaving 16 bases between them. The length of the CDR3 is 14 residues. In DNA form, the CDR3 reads TGTGCCAGCAGCACACCGGGAACAGGGGAGACCCAGTACTTC. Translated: CASSTPGTGETQYF.

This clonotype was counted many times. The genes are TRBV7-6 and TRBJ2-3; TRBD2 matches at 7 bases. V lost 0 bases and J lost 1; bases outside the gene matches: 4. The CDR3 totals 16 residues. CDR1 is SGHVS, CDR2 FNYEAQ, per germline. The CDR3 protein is CASSLAPSGGTDTQYF. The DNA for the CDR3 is TGTGCCAGCAGCTTAGCTCCTAGCGGAGGCACAGATACGCAGTATTTT. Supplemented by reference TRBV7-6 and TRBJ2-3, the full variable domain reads GAGVSQSPRYKVTKRGQDVALRCDPISGHVSLYWYRQALGQGPEFLTYFNYEAQQDKSGLPNDRFSAERPEGSISTLTIQRTEQRDSAMYRCASSLAPSGGTDTQYFGPGTRLTVL.

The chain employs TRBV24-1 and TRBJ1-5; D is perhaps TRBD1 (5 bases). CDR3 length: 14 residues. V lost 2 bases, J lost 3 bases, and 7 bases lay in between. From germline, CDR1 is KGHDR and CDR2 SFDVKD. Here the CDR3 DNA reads TGTGCCACCAGTGATTCGGACAACAATCAGCCCCAGCATTTT. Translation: CATSDSDNNQPQHF.

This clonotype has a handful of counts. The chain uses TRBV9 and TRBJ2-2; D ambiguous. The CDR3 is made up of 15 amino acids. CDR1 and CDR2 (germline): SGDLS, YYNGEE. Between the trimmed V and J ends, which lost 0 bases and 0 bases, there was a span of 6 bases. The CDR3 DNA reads TGTGCCAGCAGCGTAGTTGCGGCGAACACCGGGGAGCTGTTTTTT. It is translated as CASSVVAANTGELFF.

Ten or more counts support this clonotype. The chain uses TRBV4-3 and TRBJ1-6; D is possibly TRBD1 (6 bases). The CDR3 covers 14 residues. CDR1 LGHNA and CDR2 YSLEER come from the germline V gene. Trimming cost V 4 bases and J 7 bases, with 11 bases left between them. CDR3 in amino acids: CASSRGQGNSPLHF. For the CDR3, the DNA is TGCGCCAGCAGCCGGGGGCAGGGAAATTCACCCCTCCACTTT.

CDR3 DNA sequence: TGTGCCAGCAGCCGTGGGGTAATACAGGGGATCACAGATACGCAGTATTTT. As protein: CASSRGVIQGITDTQYF. V is TRBV7-6 and J is TRBJ2-3, with 7 bases identical to TRBD1. Per the germline V gene, CDR1 is SGHVS and CDR2 is FNYEAQ. This CDR3 comprises 17 residues. V lost 5 bases and J lost 2; bases outside the gene matches: 13.

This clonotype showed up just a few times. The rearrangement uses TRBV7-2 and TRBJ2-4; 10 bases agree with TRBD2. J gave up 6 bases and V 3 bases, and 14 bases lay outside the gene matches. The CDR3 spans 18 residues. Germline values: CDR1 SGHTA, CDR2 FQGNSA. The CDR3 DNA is TGTGCCAGCAGCTTCTCAACCCCTCTAGCGGGAGTAATAAACATTCAGTACTTC. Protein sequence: CASSFSTPLAGVINIQYF.

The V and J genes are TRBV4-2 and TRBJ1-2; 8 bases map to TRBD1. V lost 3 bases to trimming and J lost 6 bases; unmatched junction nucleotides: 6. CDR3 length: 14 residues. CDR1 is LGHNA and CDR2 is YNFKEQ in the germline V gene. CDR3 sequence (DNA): TGTGCCAGCAGCCAGACAGGGGAACGGGATGGCTACACCTTC. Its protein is CASSQTGERDGYTF.

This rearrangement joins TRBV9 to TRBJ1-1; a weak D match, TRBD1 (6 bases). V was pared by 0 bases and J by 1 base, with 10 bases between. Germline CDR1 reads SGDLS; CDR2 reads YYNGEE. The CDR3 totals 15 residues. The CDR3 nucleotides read TGTGCCAGCAGCGTAGCGACAGGAAAGAACACTGAAGCTTTCTTT. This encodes CASSVATGKNTEAFF.

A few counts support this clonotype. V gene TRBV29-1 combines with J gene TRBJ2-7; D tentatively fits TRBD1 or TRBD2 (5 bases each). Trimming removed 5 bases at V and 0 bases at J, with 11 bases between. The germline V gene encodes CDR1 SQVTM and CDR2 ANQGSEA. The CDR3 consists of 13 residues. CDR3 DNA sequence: TGCAGCGTTTCGGGACCCGTCTCCTACGAGCAGTACTTC. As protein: CSVSGPVSYEQYF.

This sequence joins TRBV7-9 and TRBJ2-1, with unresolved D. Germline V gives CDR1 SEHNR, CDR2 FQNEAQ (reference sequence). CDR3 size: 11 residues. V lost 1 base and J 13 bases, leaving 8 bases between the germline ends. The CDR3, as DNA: TGTGCCAGCAGCTTAGGGGCGGTCCAGTTCTTC. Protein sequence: CASSLGAVQFF.

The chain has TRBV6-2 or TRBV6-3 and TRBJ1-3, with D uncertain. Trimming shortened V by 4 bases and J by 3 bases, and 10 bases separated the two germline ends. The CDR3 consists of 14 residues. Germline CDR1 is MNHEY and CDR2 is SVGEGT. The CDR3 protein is CASSFPGFGNTIYF. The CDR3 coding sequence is TGTGCCAGCAGTTTCCCGGGATTTGGAAACACCATATATTTT.

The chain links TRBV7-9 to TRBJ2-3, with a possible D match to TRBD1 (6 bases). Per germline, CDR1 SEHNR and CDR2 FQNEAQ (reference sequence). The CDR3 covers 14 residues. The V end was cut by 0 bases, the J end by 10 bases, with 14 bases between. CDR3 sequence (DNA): TGTGCCAGCAGCTTAGCGAGGTGGACAGAGGCGCAGTATTTT. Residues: CASSLARWTEAQYF.

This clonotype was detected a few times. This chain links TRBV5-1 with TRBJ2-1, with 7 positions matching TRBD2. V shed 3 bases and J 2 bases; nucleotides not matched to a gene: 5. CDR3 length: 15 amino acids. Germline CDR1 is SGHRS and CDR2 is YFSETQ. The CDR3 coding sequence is TGCGCCAGCAGCTCGGCTAGCGGACCCTACAATGAGCAGTTCTTC. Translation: CASSSASGPYNEQFF.

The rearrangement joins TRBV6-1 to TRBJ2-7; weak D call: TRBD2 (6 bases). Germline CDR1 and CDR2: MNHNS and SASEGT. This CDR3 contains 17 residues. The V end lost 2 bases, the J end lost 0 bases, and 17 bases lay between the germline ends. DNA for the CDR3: TGTGCCAGCAGTGAATTTGAATCGGGGGTCAGCTCCTACGAGCAGTACTTC. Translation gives CASSEFESGVSSYEQYF.

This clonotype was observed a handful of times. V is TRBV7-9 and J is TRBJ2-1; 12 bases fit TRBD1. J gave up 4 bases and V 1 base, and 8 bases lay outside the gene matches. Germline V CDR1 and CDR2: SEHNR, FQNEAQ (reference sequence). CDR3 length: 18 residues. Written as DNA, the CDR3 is TGTGCCAGCAGCTTAGACGATCCGGGACAGGGGGCTTACAATGAGCAGTTCTTC. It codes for CASSLDDPGQGAYNEQFF.

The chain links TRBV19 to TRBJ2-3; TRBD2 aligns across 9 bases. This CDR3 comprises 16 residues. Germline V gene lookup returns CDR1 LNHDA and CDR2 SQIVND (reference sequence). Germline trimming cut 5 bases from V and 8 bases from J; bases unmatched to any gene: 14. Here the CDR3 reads CASSGNSGGDYVTQYF. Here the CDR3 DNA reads TGTGCCAGTAGTGGCAATAGCGGGGGTGACTACGTTACGCAGTATTTT.